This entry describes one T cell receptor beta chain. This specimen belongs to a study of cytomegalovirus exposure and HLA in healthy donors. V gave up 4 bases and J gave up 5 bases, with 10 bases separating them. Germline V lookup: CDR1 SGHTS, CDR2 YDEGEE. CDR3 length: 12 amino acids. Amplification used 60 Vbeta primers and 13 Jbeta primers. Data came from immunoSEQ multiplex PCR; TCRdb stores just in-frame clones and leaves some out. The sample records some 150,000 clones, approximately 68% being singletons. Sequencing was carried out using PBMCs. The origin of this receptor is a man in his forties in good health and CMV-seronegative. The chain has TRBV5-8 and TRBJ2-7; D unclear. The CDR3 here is CASSRVLNEQYF. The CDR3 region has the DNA TGTGCCAGCAGCCGGGTGCTCAACGAGCAGTACTTC.